What follows are 7 T cell receptor beta chains derived from one specimen sequenced in a study of T cell clonality in common variable immunodeficiency. Clones were read by immunoSEQ multiplex PCR, and TCRdb kept only the in-frame ones, dropping some. The sample is made up of 55,000 to 65,000 clones, none counted only once. Source material: peripheral blood mononuclear cells. These receptor sequences come from a person aged 18 to 75 in good health.

At least ten counts were recorded for this clone. The read comes to an end 3 residues before the CDR3 does, leaving the germline J gene to fill in the end. The V and J genes are TRBV5-5 and TRBJ2-2, with D perhaps matching TRBD2 (5 bases). The CDR3 sequence is 14 residues long. Germline V gene sequence: CDR1 SGHKS, CDR2 YYEKEE (reference sequence). The V end was cut by 1 base, the J end by 1 base, with 5 bases between. CDR3 residues: CASSLRGNTGELFF. CDR3 DNA (partial): TGTGCCAGCAGCTTGCGGGGGAACACCGGGGAG.

There are many counts of this clone. With the read ending 3 residues before the CDR3 end, the germline J gene is used to fill in that end. The V and J genes are TRBV7-2 and TRBJ2-7; TRBD1 might be the D (8 bases). Trimming cost V 5 bases and J 2 bases, with 16 bases left between them. Per germline, CDR1 SGHTA and CDR2 FQGNSA. The CDR3 contains 15 residues. The part of the CDR3 DNA that was read is TGTGCCAGCAGCCCCCAACAGGGGGGGCCCTACGAG. This encodes CASSPQQGGPYE. In full, the CDR3 reads CASSPQQGGPYEQYF.

This clone was seen ten or more times. The observed sequence ends 3 residues before the CDR3 terminus, with the missing tail filled in from the germline J gene. This sequence joins TRBV7-9 and TRBJ1-1; 7 nucleotides agree with TRBD1. V trimming: 5 bases; J trimming: 1 base; junction bases outside the gene matches: 7. CDR1 is SEHNR and CDR2 is FQNEAQ in the germline V gene (reference sequence). The CDR3 spans 15 residues. CDR3 loop: CASSLGQERNTEAFF. CDR3 DNA, as far as it was read: TGTGCCAGCAGCCTAGGACAGGAGAGGAACACTGAA.

Ten or more counts support this clone. The CDR3 end lies 3 residues beyond the end of the read and is filled in from the germline J gene. This chain connects TRBV19 to TRBJ2-6, with TRBD1 identical over 8 bases. The germline V gene encodes CDR1 LNHDA and CDR2 SQIVND (reference sequence). Germline trimming cut 4 bases from V and 4 bases from J; bases unmatched to any gene: 18. This CDR3 contains 20 residues. The CDR3 DNA, read in part, is TGTGCCAGTAGTACCGAGACAGGGGTCGGGTGGTTTAGAGGGGCCAACGTC. As protein: CASSTETGVGWFRGANV. From start to end, the CDR3 is CASSTETGVGWFRGANVLTF.

This clone has a count of ten or more. Coverage ceases 3 residues before the CDR3 finishes, and the germline J gene fills in the end. The chain is built from TRBV20-1 and TRBJ2-7, with 7 bases matching TRBD2. The CDR3 spans 14 residues. With 0 bases clipped from V and 3 bases from J, the junction kept 5 bases outside the gene matches. Germline CDR1 reads DFQATT; CDR2 reads SNEGSKA (reference sequence). CDR3 sequence reads: CSAREGGRSYEQYF. The sequenced part of the CDR3 DNA is TGCAGTGCTAGAGAAGGCGGGAGAAGCTACGAG.

This clone was counted at least ten times. Read coverage stops 3 residues before the CDR3 terminus; the germline J gene supplies the remainder. The chain employs TRBV4-2 and TRBJ2-7, with TRBD2 identical over 11 bases. Losses at the gene ends were 2 bases for V and 1 base for J; bases not matched to a gene: 1. Germline CDR1 and CDR2: LGHNA and YNFKEQ. The CDR3 totals 15 residues. The sequenced part of the CDR3 DNA is TGTGCCAGCAGCCAAACTAGCGGGAGTTCCTACGAG. Its translation: CASSQTSGSSYE. The whole CDR3 protein is CASSQTSGSSYEQYF.

This clone has a count of ten or more. The read halts 3 residues ahead of the CDR3 end, with the missing end drawn from the germline J gene. V gene TRBV2 combines with J gene TRBJ2-7; a weak D match, TRBD2 (6 bases). V lost 6 bases to trimming and J lost 0 bases, with 12 bases between them. This CDR3 has 14 amino acids. CDR1 and CDR2 (germline): SNHLY, FYNNEI. The CDR3 bases that were read are TGTGCCAGCAGCAGGACTACTCGCTCCTACGAG. This encodes CASSRTTRSYE. The complete CDR3 sequence is CASSRTTRSYEQYF.